This paragraph reports one TCR beta chain. These data originate in a study of T cell changes during pregnancy in multiple sclerosis. The CDR3 is 16 amino acids. V dropped 0 bases and J dropped 3; count of bases not matched to a gene: 4. Per germline, CDR1 SGDLS and CDR2 YYNGEE. Using immunoSEQ multiplex PCR, the repertoire was profiled, and TCRdb retains in-frame clones only, with some absent. The repertoire includes approximately 53,000 clones, 85% to 90% of them detected once, and over 4% sits in the top ten. The sample was peripheral blood, taken after pregnancy. The receptor's source is a female donor in good health, enrolled as a control in a pregnancy study. The chain links TRBV9 to TRBJ2-3; 10 bases align to TRBD2. The CDR3 DNA is TGTGCCAGCAGCGTAGGGAGCGGGGGGGCAACAGATACGCAGTATTTT. It codes for CASSVGSGGATDTQYF.